This TCR beta chain stems from a study of blood T cell repertoires in COVID-19. How the authors handled the data: Amplification with reference gene primers provided the estimates of nucleated cell counts. Profiled with immunoSEQ multiplex PCR; TCRdb holds only in-frame clones, not every one. The DNA was the basis for D and trimming; V, J and clone size are from that table. The sample holds 20,000 to 25,000 clones, around 88% seen once. Trimming cost V 5 bases and J 4 bases; bases outside gene matches: 4. Germline lookup yields CDR1 MNHEY and CDR2 SVGEGT. This CDR3 contains 13 residues. The sequencing sample was made of peripheral blood. This chain links TRBV6-2 or TRBV6-3 with TRBJ1-2, with TRBD1 identical over 7 bases. This sequence was found in a human donor with active COVID-19. The donor label of this sample is uncertain. The CDR3 loop reads CASSTAGGYGYTF. The CDR3 nucleotides read TGTGCCAGCAGTACCGCAGGGGGCTATGGCTACACCTTC.